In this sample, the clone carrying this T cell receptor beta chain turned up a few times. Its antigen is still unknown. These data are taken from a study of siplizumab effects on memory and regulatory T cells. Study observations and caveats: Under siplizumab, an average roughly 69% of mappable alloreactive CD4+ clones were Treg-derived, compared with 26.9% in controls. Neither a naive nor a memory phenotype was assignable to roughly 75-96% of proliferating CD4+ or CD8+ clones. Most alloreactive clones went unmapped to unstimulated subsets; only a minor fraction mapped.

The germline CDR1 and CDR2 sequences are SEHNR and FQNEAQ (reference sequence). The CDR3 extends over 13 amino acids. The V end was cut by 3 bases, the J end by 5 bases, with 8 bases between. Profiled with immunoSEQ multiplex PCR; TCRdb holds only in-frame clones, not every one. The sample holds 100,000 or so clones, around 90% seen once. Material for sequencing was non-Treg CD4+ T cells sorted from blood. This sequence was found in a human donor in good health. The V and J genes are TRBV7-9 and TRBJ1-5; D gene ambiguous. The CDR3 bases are TGTGCCAGCAGCTTTGGAGCCGATCAGCCCCAGCATTTT. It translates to CASSFGADQPQHF.